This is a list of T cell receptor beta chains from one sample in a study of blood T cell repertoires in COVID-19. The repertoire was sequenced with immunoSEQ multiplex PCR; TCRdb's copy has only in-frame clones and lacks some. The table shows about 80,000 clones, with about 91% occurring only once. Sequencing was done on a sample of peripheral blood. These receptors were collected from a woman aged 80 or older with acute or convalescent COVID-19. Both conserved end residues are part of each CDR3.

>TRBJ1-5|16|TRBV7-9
CASSYPTEKNNQPQHF
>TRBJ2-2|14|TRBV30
CAWSVRQADGELFF
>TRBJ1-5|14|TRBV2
CASSGGDSNQPQHF
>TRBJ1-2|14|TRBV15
CATSRDGGGYGYTF
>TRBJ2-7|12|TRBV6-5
CAISGSTYEQYF
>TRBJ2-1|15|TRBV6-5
CASSSTGGPYNEQFF
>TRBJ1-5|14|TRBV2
CASSVTGLGQPQHF
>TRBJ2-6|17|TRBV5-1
CASSRTGGGTGANVLTF
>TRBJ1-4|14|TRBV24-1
CATKLGTGSEKLFF
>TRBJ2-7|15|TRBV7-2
CASSLAPGQTYEQYF
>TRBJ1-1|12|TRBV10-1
CASSAGNTEAFF
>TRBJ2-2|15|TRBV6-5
CAGGPLAGANGELFF
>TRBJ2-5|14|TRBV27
CASSLLGPQETQYF
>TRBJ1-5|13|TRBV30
CAWTIGDHQPQHF
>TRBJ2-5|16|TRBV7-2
CASSLRASGSGETQYF
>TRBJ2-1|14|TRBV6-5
CASSYSYSGNEQFF
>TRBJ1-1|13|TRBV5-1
CASKTGLNTEAFF
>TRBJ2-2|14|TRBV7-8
CASSSGANTGELFF
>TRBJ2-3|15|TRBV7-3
CASSHSGASTDTQYF
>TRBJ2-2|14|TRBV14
CASSQVRGPGELFF
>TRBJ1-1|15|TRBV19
CASSIMAGSNTEAFF
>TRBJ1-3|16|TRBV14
CASSPYGGNSGNTIYF
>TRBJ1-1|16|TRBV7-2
CASSLGTGGIATEAFF
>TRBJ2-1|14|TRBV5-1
CASTGHFSYNEQFF
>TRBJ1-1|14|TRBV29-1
CSAKPGQGNTEAFF
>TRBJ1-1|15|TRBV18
CASSPSGSVNTEAFF
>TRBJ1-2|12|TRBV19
CASGEANYGYTF
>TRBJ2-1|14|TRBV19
CASSLRGGKDEQFF
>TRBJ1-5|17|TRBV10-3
CAISDGSVQGNNQPQHF
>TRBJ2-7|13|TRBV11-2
CASSLERFSEQYF
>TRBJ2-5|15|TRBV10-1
CASSDGGGRRDAQYF
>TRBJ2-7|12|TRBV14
CASSQAWREQYF
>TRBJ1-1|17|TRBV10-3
CAIRGLGTGGSQTEAFF
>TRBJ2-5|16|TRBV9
CASSVDGRGNQETQYF
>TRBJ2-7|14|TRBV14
CASSPQGSSYEQYF
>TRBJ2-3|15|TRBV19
CASSNPTGDINTQYF
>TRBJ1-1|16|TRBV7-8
CASSVGQGRLNTEAFF
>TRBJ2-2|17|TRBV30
CARTAARTGLNTGELFF
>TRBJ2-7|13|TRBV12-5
CASGLGGGDEQYF
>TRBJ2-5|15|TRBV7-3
CASSFGASGRETQYF
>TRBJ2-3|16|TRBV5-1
CASSLVPAGGADTQYF
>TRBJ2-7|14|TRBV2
CASSPGQGIYEQYF
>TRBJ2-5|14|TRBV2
CASMSTQFEETQYF
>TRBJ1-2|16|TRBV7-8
CASSLDGTNRLYGYTF
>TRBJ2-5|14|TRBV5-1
CASSLLTKEETQYF
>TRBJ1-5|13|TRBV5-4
CASSLDGNQPQHF
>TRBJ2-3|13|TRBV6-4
CASSDSLRDTQYF
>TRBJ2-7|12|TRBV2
CASRMDNYEQYF
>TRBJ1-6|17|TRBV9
CASSPTGTTSYNSPLHF
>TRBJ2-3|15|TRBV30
CAIRSGTGILNTQYF
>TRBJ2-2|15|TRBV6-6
CASRPPMGFTGELFF
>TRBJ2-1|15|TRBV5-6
CASSLSLAGLEEQFF
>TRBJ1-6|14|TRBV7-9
CASSLEGENSPLHF
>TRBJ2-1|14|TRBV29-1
CSVESSVSGNEQFF
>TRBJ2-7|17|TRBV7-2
CASSLVLKAGWTGEQYF
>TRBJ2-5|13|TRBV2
CARSGGREETQYF